The sequence of this T cell receptor beta chain was determined in a study of cytomegalovirus exposure and HLA in healthy donors. Whole-study findings and limits: Previously analyzed data showed that most TCR beta V segments were productive at a frequency of about 90% or about 30%.

Only a few counts were recorded for this clone. Its specificity is not known. Vbeta (60) and Jbeta (13) primers were used in the PCR. Measured with immunoSEQ multiplex PCR; TCRdb has only the in-frame clones, and not every one. The data hold 100,000 to 120,000 clones, with roughly 80% observed a single time. The TCR was taken from a woman in her twenties or thirties in good health and CMV-seropositive. Material: PBMCs.

The CDR3 spells CASSQELTGARAFF. In DNA form, the CDR3 reads TGCGCCAGCAGCCAAGAGCTGACAGGGGCTCGGGCTTTCTTT. The chain links TRBV4-1 to TRBJ1-1; 8 bases are a match to TRBD1. Germline CDR1 reads MGHRA; CDR2 reads YSYEKL. The CDR3 consists of 14 residues. V lost 0 bases to trimming and J lost 11 bases; unmatched junction nucleotides: 8.